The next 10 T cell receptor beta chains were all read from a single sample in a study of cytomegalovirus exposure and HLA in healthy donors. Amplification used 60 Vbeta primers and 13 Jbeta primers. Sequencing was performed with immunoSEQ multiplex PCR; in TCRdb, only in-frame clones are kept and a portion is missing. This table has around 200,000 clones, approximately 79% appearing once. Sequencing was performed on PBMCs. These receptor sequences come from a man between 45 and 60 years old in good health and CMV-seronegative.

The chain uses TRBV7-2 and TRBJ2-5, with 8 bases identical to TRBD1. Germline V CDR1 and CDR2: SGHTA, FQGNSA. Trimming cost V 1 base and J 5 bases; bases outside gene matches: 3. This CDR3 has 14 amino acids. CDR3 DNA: TGTGCCAGCAGCTTAGACAGGGGGTACGAGACCCAGTACTTC. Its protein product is CASSLDRGYETQYF.

The CDR3 sequence: CASSEMSSGGFAYEQYF. For the CDR3, the DNA is TGTGCCAGCAGTGAAATGTCTAGCGGGGGATTTGCCTACGAGCAGTACTTC. The chain links TRBV6-1 to TRBJ2-7, with 10 bases identical to TRBD2. The length of the CDR3 is 17 residues. CDR1 is MNHNS, CDR2 SASEGT, per germline. Trimming removed 2 bases from V and 2 bases from J; junction bases left unmatched: 9.

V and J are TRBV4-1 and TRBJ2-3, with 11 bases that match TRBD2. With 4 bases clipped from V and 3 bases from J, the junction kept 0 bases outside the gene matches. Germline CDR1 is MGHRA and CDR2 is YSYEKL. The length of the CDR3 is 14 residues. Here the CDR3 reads CASSLAGGTDTQYF. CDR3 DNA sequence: TGCGCCAGCAGCCTAGCGGGAGGGACAGATACGCAGTATTTT.

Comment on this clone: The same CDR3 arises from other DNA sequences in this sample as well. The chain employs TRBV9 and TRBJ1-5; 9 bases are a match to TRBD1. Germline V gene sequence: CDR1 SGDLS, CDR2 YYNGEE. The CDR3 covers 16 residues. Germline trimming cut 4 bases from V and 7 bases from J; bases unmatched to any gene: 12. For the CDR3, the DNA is TGTGCCAGCAGCAGGGATCCGGGACAGGGCGGACAGCCCCAGCATTTT. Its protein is CASSRDPGQGGQPQHF.

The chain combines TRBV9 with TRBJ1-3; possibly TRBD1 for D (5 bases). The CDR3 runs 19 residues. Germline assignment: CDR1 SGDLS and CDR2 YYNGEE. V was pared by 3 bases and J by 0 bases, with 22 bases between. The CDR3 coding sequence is TGTGCCAGCAGCGCAAGGTTGGGGGGGGGAAGTAACTCTGGAAACACCATATATTTT. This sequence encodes CASSARLGGGSNSGNTIYF.

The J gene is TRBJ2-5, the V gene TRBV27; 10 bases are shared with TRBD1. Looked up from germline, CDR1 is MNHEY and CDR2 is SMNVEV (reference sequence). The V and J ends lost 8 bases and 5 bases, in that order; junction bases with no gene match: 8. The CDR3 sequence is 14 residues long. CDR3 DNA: TGTGCCAGCCCGCCGGGACAGGGGATGGAGACCCAGTACTTC. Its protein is CASPPGQGMETQYF.

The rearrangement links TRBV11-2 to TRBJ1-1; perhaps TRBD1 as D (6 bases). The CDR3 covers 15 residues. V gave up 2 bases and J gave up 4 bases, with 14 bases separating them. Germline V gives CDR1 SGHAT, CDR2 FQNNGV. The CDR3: CASSLIQGRGTEAFF. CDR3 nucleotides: TGTGCCAGCAGCTTAATACAGGGTAGAGGCACTGAAGCTTTCTTT.

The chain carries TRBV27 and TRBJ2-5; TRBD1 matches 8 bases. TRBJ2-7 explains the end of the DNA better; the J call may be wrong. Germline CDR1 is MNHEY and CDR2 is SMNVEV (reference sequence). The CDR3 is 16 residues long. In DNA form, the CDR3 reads TGTGCCAGCAGTACCATAGGCGGACAGGGAGCCTACGAGCAGTACTTC. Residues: CASSTIGGQGAYEQYF.

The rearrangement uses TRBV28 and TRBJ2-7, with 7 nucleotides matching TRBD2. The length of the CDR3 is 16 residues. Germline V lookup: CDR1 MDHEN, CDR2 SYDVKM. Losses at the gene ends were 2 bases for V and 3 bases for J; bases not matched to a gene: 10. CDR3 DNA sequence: TGTGCCAGCAGTTTAAGTGGGCTAGCGGACCTCTACGAGCAGTACTTC. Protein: CASSLSGLADLYEQYF.

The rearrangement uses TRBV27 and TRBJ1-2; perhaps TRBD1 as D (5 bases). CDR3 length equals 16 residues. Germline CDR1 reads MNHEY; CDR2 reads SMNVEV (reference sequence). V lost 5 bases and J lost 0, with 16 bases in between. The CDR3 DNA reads TGTGCCAGCAGTCCGCTCGGCCAGACAGCTAACTATGGCTACACCTTC. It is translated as CASSPLGQTANYGYTF.